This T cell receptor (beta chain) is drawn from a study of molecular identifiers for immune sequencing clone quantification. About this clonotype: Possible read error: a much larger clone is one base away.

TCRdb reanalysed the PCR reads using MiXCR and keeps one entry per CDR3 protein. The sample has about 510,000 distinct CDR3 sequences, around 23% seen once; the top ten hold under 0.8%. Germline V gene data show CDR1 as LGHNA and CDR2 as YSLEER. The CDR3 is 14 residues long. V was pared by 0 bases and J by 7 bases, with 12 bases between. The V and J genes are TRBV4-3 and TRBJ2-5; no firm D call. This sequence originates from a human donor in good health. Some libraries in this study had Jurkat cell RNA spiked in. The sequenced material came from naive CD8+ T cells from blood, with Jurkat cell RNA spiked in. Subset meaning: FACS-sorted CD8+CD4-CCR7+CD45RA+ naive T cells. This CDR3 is CASSQDRTEGTQYF. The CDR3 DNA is TGCGCCAGCAGCCAAGACCGGACGGAAGGGACCCAGTACTTC.